This T cell receptor (beta chain) was profiled in a study of blood T cell repertoires in COVID-19. Study at large: T cells, B-cell-depleted T cells, or PBMCs supplied cDNA or gDNA.

The CDR3 has 15 residues. V dropped 2 bases and J dropped 2; count of bases not matched to a gene: 5. From germline, CDR1 is SNHLY and CDR2 FYNNEI. Authors' data handling: Scientists estimated how many nucleated cells there were by amplifying reference gene primers. Here immunoSEQ multiplex PCR was the method, and the copy in TCRdb shows in-frame clones only, minus some. That table supplies the V and J calls and clone size; D and trimming were determined from the DNA. The table shows approximately 300,000 clones, with 80% to 95% occurring only once. One Seattle source followed patients from active infection through their disease course.

The sequence came from a young woman with COVID-19, enrolled during active disease. Sequencing was done on a sample of peripheral blood. The chain is built from TRBV2 and TRBJ2-7, with 8 nucleotides matching TRBD2. The CDR3 sequence: CASSEPGLGPYEQYF. DNA for the CDR3: TGTGCCAGCAGTGAACCGGGACTAGGGCCCTACGAGCAGTACTTC.